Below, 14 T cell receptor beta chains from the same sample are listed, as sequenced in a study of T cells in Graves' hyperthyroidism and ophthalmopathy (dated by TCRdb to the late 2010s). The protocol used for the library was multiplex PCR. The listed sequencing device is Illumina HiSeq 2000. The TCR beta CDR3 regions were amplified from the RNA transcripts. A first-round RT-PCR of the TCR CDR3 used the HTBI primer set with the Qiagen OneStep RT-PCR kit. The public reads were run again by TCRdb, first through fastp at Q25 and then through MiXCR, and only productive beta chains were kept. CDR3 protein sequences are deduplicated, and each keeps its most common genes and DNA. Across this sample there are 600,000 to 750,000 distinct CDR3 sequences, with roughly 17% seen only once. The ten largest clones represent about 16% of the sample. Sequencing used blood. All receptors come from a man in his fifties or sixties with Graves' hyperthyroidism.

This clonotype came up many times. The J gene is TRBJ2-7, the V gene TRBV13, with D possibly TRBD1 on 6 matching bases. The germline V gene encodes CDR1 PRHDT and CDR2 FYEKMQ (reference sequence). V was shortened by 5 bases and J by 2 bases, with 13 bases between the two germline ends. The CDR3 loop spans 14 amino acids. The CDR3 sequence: CASSTKQGTYEQYF. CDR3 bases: TGTGCCAGCAGCACCAAACAGGGAACCTACGAGCAGTACTTC.

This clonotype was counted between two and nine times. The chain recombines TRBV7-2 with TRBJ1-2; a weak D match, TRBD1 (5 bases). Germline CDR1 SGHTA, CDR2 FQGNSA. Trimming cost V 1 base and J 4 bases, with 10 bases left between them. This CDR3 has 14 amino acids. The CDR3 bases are TGTGCCAGCAGCTTAGAGCGCAGGGCCTATGGCTACACCTTC. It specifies CASSLERRAYGYTF.

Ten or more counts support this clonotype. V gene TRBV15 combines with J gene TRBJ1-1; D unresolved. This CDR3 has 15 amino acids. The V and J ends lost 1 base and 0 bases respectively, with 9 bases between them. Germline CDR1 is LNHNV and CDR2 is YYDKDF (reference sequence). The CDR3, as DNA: TGTGCCACCAGCAGAGGAGGAACAGTGAACACTGAAGCTTTCTTT. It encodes CATSRGGTVNTEAFF.

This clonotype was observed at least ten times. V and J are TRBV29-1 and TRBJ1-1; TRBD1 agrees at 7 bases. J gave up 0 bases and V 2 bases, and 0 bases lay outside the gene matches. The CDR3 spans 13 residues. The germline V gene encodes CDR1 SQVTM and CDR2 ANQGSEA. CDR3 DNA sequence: TGCAGCGTTGAAACAGGGGTGAACACTGAAGCTTTCTTT. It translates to CSVETGVNTEAFF.

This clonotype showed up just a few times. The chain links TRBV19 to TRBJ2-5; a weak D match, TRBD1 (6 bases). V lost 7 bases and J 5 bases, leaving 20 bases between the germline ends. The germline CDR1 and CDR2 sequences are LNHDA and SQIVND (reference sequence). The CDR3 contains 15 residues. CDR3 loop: CASTPNYRVGETQYF. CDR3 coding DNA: TGTGCCAGTACCCCAAACTACAGGGTTGGCGAGACCCAGTACTTC. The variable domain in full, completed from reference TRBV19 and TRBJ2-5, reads DGGITQSPKYLFRKEGQNVTLSCEQNLNHDAMYWYRQDPGQGLRLIYYSQIVNDFQKGDIAEGYSVSREKKESFPLTVTSAQKNPTAFYLCASTPNYRVGETQYFGPGTRLLVL.

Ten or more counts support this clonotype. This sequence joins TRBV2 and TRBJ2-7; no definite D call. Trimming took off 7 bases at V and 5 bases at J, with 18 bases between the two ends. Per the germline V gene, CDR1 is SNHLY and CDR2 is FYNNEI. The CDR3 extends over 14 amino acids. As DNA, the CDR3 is TGTGCCAGCAATTTAAGACCAGGCGCCCACGAGCAGTACTTC. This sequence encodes CASNLRPGAHEQYF.

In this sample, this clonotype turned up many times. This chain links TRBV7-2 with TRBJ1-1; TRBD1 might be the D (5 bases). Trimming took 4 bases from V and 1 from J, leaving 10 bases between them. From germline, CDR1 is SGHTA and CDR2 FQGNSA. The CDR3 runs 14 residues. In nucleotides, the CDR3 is TGTGCCAGCAGCTGGGGACTCTCGAACACTGAAGCTTTCTTT. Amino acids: CASSWGLSNTEAFF.

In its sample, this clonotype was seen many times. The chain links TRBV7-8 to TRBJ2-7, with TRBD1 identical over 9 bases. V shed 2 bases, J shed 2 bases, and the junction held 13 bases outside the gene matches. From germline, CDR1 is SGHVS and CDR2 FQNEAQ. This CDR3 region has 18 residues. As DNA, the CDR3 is TGTGCCAGCAGCTTAAGCCCTAGCCTGGGACAGGGAGCCTACGAGCAGTACTTC. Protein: CASSLSPSLGQGAYEQYF. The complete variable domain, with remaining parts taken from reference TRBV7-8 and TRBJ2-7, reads GAGVSQSPRYKVAKRGQDVALRCDPISGHVSLFWYQQALGQGPEFLTYFQNEAQLDKSGLPSDRFFAERPEGSVSTLKIQRTQQEDSAVYLCASSLSPSLGQGAYEQYFGPGTRLTVT.

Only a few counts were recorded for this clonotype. CDR3 region: CASKGGGGTEAFF. The CDR3 coding sequence is TGTGCCAGCAAGGGGGGCGGTGGCACTGAAGCTTTCTTT. The chain joins TRBV27 to TRBJ1-1, with a weak D call TRBD1 (6 bases). Germline V gene lookup returns CDR1 MNHEY and CDR2 SMNVEV (reference sequence). This CDR3 has 13 amino acids. Trimming stripped 7 bases from V and 4 bases from J, with 13 bases between.

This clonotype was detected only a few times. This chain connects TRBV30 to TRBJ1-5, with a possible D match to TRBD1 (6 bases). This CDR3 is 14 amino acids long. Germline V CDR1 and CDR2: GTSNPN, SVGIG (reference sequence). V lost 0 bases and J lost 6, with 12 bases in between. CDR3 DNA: TGTGCCTGGAGTGTAAGCACAGGGATTCAGCCCCAGCATTTT. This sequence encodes CAWSVSTGIQPQHF.

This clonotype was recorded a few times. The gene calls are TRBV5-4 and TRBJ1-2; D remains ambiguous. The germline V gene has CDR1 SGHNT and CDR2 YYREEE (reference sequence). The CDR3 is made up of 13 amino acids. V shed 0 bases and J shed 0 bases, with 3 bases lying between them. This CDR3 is CASSLAANYGYTF. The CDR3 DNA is TGTGCCAGCAGCTTGGCGGCTAACTATGGCTACACCTTC.

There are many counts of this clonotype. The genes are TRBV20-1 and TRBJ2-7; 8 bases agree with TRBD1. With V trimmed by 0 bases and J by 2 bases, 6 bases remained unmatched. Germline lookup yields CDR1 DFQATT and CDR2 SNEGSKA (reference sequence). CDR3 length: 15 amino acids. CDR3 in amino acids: CSARDEGTGAYEQYF. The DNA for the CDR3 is TGCAGTGCTAGAGATGAGGGGACAGGAGCCTACGAGCAGTACTTC.

The CDR3 spells CATSDLQAGVGETQYF. CDR3 nucleotides: TGTGCCACCAGTGATTTACAGGCAGGGGTAGGAGAGACCCAGTACTTC. The rearrangement uses TRBV24-1 and TRBJ2-5, with D possibly being TRBD1 (6 bases). Germline V lookup: CDR1 KGHDR, CDR2 SFDVKD. V lost 1 base and J lost 4, with 15 bases in between. The CDR3 contains 16 residues.

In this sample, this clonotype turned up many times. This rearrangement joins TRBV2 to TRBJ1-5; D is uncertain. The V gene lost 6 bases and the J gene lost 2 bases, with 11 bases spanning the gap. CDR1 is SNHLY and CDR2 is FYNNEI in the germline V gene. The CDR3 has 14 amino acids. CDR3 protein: CASSDSKGNQPQHF. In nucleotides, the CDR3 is TGTGCCAGCAGCGATTCTAAAGGCAATCAGCCCCAGCATTTT.